This is a list of T cell receptor beta chains from one sample in a study of Graves' ophthalmopathy and Graves' hyperthyroidism. TCRdb called the multiplex PCR reads again in MiXCR, with one record for every CDR3 protein. The repertoire holds around 1.1 million distinct CDR3 sequences, with 35% to 45% as singletons. Sample: peripheral blood or thyroid tissue (not recorded which). Receptor source: an adult man with Graves' hyperthyroidism. Each CDR3 is given with its conserved first and last residue. Each record gives: J gene, D gene, V gene, clone size, CDR3 protein, CDR3 DNA. A D gene is named only where the DNA matches it firmly. Some rows have no size entry. The others give once, few or many, or a class for an expanded clone.

TRBJ2-2,NA,TRBV25-1,NA,CASITPGANTGELFF,TGTGCCAGCATCACCCCCGGGGCGAACACCGGGGAGCTGTTTTTT
TRBJ1-2,NA,TRBV10-2,few,CASSEPDSLSGDPNYGYTF,TGCGCCAGCAGTGAGCCGGACAGTCTTTCAGGGGACCCTAACTATGGCTACACCTTC
TRBJ2-7,TRBD2,TRBV18,NA,CASSTGTSGREQYF,TGTGCCAGCTCAACCGGGACTAGCGGACGCGAGCAGTACTTC
TRBJ2-7,NA,TRBV14,NA,CASSPGLHEQYF,TGTGCCAGCAGCCCGGGACTTCACGAGCAGTACTTC
TRBJ2-2,NA,TRBV6-6,few,CASSYSGEAGELFF,TGTGCCAGCAGTTACTCGGGGGAAGCCGGGGAGCTGTTTTTT
TRBJ1-6,NA,TRBV6-6,few,CASRPTVSSNSPLHF,TGTGCCAGCAGACCCACTGTTTCGAGTAATTCACCCCTCCACTTT
TRBJ1-1,NA,TRBV29-1,once,CSVDPLNTEAFF,TGCAGCGTTGACCCTCTGAACACTGAAGCTTTCTTT
TRBJ2-7,TRBD2,TRBV7-9,many,CASSLVLAGQYF,TGTGCCAGCAGCCTCGTATTAGCGGGGCAGTACTTC
TRBJ1-1,NA,TRBV24-1,many,CATSPTGTDKAFF,TGTGCCACCAGCCCTACCGGGACTGACAAAGCTTTCTTT
TRBJ1-5,TRBD1,TRBV15,many,CATSGLRTGVPINNQPQHF,TGTGCCACCAGCGGACTTCGGACAGGGGTCCCCATTAACAATCAGCCCCAGCATTTT
TRBJ2-5,TRBD2,TRBV20-1,few,CSARTSGGGETQYF,TGCAGTGCCCGGACTAGCGGGGGGGGAGAGACCCAGTACTTC
TRBJ1-6,NA,TRBV19,many,CASSNRGHAGSPLHF,TGTGCCAGTAGTAATCGCGGACACGCGGGTTCACCCCTCCACTTT
TRBJ1-2,NA,TRBV20-1,NA,CSARGDYGCTF,TGCAGTGCTAGAGGAGACTATGGCTGCACCTTC
TRBJ2-7,NA,TRBV7-2,NA,CASSFQAAYHYEQYF,TGTGCCAGCAGTTTTCAGGCGGCATACCACTACGAGCAGTACTTC
TRBJ1-4,NA,TRBV5-1,many,CASSPVRLNEKLFF,TGCGCCAGCAGCCCTGTAAGGTTGAATGAAAAACTGTTTTTT
TRBJ2-7,NA,TRBV2,many,CASKNARESYEQYF,TGTGCCAGCAAGAATGCCAGGGAAAGTTACGAGCAGTACTTC
TRBJ2-7,NA,TRBV12-3/TRBV12-4,NA,CASSFGGGREQYF,TGTGCCAGCAGTTTTGGGGGTGGCCGAGAGCAGTACTTC
TRBJ1-1,TRBD1,TRBV6-2/TRBV6-3,once,CASRKETGGAANTEAFF,TGTGCCAGCAGGAAAGAGACAGGGGGCGCCGCGAACACTGAAGCTTTCTTT
TRBJ1-1,NA,TRBV7-2,NA,CASSQDQVARAFF,TGTGCCAGCAGCCAAGATCAGGTAGCCAGAGCTTTCTTT
TRBJ2-7,NA,TRBV4-2,NA,CASSQPSSVYEQYF,TGTGCCAGCAGCCAACCCTCTAGCGTCTACGAGCAGTACTTC
TRBJ2-7,NA,TRBV5-6,NA,CASSVAGSYDEQYF,TGTGCCAGCAGCGTCGCCGGTTCGTACGACGAGCAGTACTTC
TRBJ1-1,NA,TRBV19,many,CASSILGLVTEAFF,TGTGCCAGTAGTATATTAGGATTGGTCACTGAAGCTTTCTTT
TRBJ1-4,NA,TRBV7-9,many,CASSQPLKGKLFF,TGTGCCAGCAGCCAACCATTGAAGGGAAAACTGTTTTTT
TRBJ1-6,NA,TRBV6-5,few,CASSYSLTDPPLHF,TGTGCCAGCAGTTACTCGTTAACAGACCCTCCCCTCCACTTT
TRBJ1-1,NA,TRBV29-1,many,CSVDGVARTTEAFF,TGCAGCGTTGATGGGGTTGCCAGGACAACTGAAGCTTTCTTT
TRBJ1-1,NA,TRBV29-1,many,CSGNAGTEAFF,TGCAGCGGAAACGCTGGGACTGAAGCTTTCTTT
TRBJ2-7,TRBD2,TRBV5-1,NA,CASRSGLAGSYEQYF,TGCGCCAGCAGATCAGGACTAGCGGGATCGTACGAGCAGTACTTC
TRBJ2-2,TRBD1,TRBV20-1,NA,CSARKSDRGETGELFF,TGCAGTGCTAGAAAATCGGACAGGGGTGAGACCGGGGAGCTGTTTTTT
TRBJ2-5,TRBD2,TRBV15,NA,CATSSARTSGSPTETQYF,TGTGCCACCAGCAGTGCTAGGACTAGCGGGAGCCCAACAGAGACCCAGTACTTC
TRBJ2-7,NA,TRBV29-1,many,CSVEGGADSEQYF,TGCAGCGTTGAAGGAGGGGCGGACAGCGAGCAGTACTTC
TRBJ1-2,NA,TRBV29-1,many,CSVEGRTGTVNYGYTF,TGCAGCGTGGAAGGCCGAACAGGGACCGTCAACTATGGCTACACCTTC
TRBJ1-2,NA,TRBV6-5,NA,CASSYSGDYYGYTF,TGTGCCAGCAGTTACTCGGGGGATTATTATGGCTACACCTTC
TRBJ2-7,TRBD2,TRBV10-2,NA,CASSRVRASGSYEQYF,TGTGCCAGCAGCCGCGTCCGGGCTAGCGGATCCTACGAGCAGTACTTC
TRBJ2-7,TRBD1,TRBV7-8,NA,CASRSGTGRPNYEQYF,TGTGCCAGCAGGTCTGGGACAGGGCGCCCGAACTACGAGCAGTACTTC
TRBJ2-7,TRBD1,TRBV6-5,NA,CASSPGGQGMAEQYF,TGTGCCAGCAGTCCGGGAGGACAGGGGATGGCCGAGCAGTACTTC
TRBJ1-5,TRBD1,TRBV5-5,few,CASNPTGAGNQPQHF,TGTGCCAGCAACCCGACAGGGGCCGGCAATCAGCCCCAGCATTTT
TRBJ2-7,TRBD1,TRBV7-9,NA,CAWSPPAGVQGTYERYF,TGTGCCTGGAGCCCACCGGCTGGGGTACAGGGGACATACGAGCGGTACTTC
TRBJ1-5,NA,TRBV10-3,few,CASRSGQGVQPQHF,TGTGCCAGCAGATCAGGCCAGGGCGTTCAGCCCCAGCATTTT
TRBJ1-1,NA,TRBV7-9,NA,CASRTRDGWNTEAFF,TGTGCCAGCAGAACCAGGGACGGATGGAACACTGAAGCTTTCTTT
TRBJ1-5,NA,TRBV20-1,NA,CSLFPQGSVNQPQHF,TGCAGTCTATTTCCCCAAGGGTCTGTTAATCAGCCCCAGCATTTT
TRBJ1-6,NA,TRBV12-3/TRBV12-4,many,CASSLRPPESPLHF,TGTGCCAGCAGTTTAAGGCCGCCTGAGTCACCCCTCCACTTT
TRBJ1-1,TRBD1,TRBV10-3,few,CATKLQGASTEAFF,TGTGCCACCAAACTACAGGGGGCGAGCACTGAAGCTTTCTTT
TRBJ2-6,TRBD1,TRBV29-1,NA,CSVRQGATNVLTF,TGCAGCGTCCGACAGGGGGCCACCAACGTCCTGACTTTC
TRBJ2-7,NA,TRBV29-1,many,CSVEEARRGGISLYF,TGCAGCGTTGAAGAAGCAAGAAGAGGCGGGATTAGTCTGTACTTC
TRBJ1-5,NA,TRBV19,many,CASGEGNQPQHF,TGTGCCAGTGGGGAAGGCAATCAGCCCCAGCATTTT
TRBJ1-1,NA,TRBV5-1,many,CASTLAPMNTEAFF,TGCGCCAGCACCCTAGCACCTATGAACACTGAAGCTTTCTTT
TRBJ1-2,TRBD1,TRBV20-1,NA,CSARGDRADYGYTF,TGCAGTGCTAGAGGGGACAGGGCTGATTATGGCTACACCTTC
TRBJ1-5,NA,TRBV5-1,many,CASSRDPSNQPQHF,TGCGCCAGCAGCCGGGATCCTAGCAATCAGCCCCAGCATTTT
TRBJ1-2,NA,TRBV7-2,NA,CASSLGQFGYTF,TGTGCCAGCAGCCTAGGACAGTTTGGCTACACCTTC
TRBJ1-2,NA,TRBV20-1,NA,CSASALGGANYGYTF,TGCAGTGCCTCGGCCCTAGGGGGAGCTAACTATGGCTACACCTTC
TRBJ2-7,NA,TRBV6-5,NA,CASSRTPGANLNYEQYF,TGTGCCAGCAGTCGAACCCCCGGGGCTAACCTGAACTACGAGCAGTACTTC
TRBJ2-1,NA,TRBV10-3,NA,CAISADYEQFF,TGTGCCATCAGTGCCGACTATGAGCAGTTCTTC
TRBJ2-4,TRBD1,TRBV7-9,NA,CASSPKDRGHAKNIQYF,TGTGCCAGCAGCCCGAAAGACAGGGGGCATGCCAAAAACATTCAGTACTTC
TRBJ1-5,NA,TRBV20-1,many,CSARESGTGRPQHF,TGCAGTGCTAGAGAGTCAGGTACAGGTCGGCCCCAGCATTTT
TRBJ2-2,NA,TRBV7-2,NA,CASSLLLGLFF,TGTGCCAGCAGCTTACTGCTGGGGCTGTTTTTT